This T cell receptor beta chain was observed in a study of T cell responses to AZD1222 COVID-19 vaccine. General observations from the study: Clonal diversity was possibly underestimated, and white British individuals and females predominated among donors. The peak T cell response came first, and repertoires were sampled only after it.

About this clone: Its antigen is undetermined. At one end the junction does not follow the germline gene, possibly because of a read error.

Germline CDR1 reads SEHNR; CDR2 reads FQNEAQ (reference sequence). The CDR3 covers 14 residues. Measured with immunoSEQ multiplex PCR; TCRdb has only the in-frame clones, and not every one. This table holds tens of thousands of clones, around 90% found once. The material sequenced was peripheral blood, taken on day 0 of AZD1222 vaccination. The chain carries TRBV7-9 and TRBJ1-4; no firm D call. The TCR was taken from an adult in good health. This CDR3 reads CASSLAERNEKLFF. CDR3 bases: TGTGCCAGCAGCCTAGCAGAAAGGAATGAAAAACTGTTTTTT.